This T cell receptor beta chain was captured by sequencing in a study of blood T cell repertoires in COVID-19. Trimming left V 5 bases short and J 2 bases short, with 18 bases between. The CDR3 loop spans 16 amino acids. The germline gives CDR1 LNHDA, CDR2 SQIVND (reference sequence). The assay was immunoSEQ multiplex PCR, and TCRdb's table has in-frame clones only and misses some. The sample holds about 180,000 clones, about three quarters seen once. The rearrangement uses TRBV19 and TRBJ1-2; weak D call: TRBD1 (6 bases). The sequenced material came from peripheral blood. The origin of this receptor is a woman older than 75 with COVID-19, enrolled during active disease. For the CDR3, the DNA is TGTGCCAGTAGTGGCCGAGACAGGTATTTGAACTATGGCTACACCTTC. This encodes CASSGRDRYLNYGYTF.